A single TCR beta chain is shown here with its context. The target antigen is unknown. Germline loops: CDR1 MDHEN, CDR2 SYDVKM. This CDR3 contains 14 residues. V was clipped by 4 bases and J by 5 bases, with 14 bases between them. The data derive from a study of identifying expanded T cells in peripheral blood. Using immunoSEQ multiplex PCR, the repertoire was profiled, and TCRdb retains in-frame clones only, with some absent. This repertoire shows some 70,000 clones, roughly nine tenths found once; its top ten account for over 2.5%. During the collection period, no donor immune events like infections were recorded. General study findings and limits: Differentially abundant clones: approximately 1.3 between replicates, about 17 at approximately two weeks, roughly 18 at four. Across healthy donors, higher total template counts meant significantly greater roughly 2-week count variance.

The chain employs TRBV28 and TRBJ2-5; D is ambiguous. The sequence was obtained from a person between 18 and 75 years old in good health. Sequenced: blood. The CDR3 DNA reads as TGTGCCAGCAGTTATTCTGTGCACCTGGAGACCCAGTACTTC. Translated: CASSYSVHLETQYF.